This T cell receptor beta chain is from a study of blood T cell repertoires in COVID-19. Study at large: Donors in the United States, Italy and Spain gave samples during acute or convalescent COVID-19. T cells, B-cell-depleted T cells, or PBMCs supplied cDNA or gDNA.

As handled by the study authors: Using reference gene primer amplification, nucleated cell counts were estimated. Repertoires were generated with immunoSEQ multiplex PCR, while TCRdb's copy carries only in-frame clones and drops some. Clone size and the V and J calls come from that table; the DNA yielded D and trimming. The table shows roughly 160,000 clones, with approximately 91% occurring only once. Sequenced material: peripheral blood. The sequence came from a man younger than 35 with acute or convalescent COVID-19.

The DNA for the CDR3 is TGCGCCAGCAGCCCTCGAATACAGGGCTCCGGAGAGACCCAGTACTTC. Translating gives CASSPRIQGSGETQYF. The chain couples TRBV5-1 to TRBJ2-5, with a weak D call TRBD1 (6 bases). V was cut by 4 bases and J by 4 bases, with 20 bases left in between. The CDR3 covers 16 residues. Germline-derived CDR1 and CDR2 are SGHRS and YFSETQ.